This T cell receptor (beta chain) appears in the sequencing data of a study of blood T cell repertoires in COVID-19 (dated by TCRdb to 2019 to 2021). For context, the study as a whole: Samples covering the acute and convalescent phases of COVID-19 were provided by collaborators in the United States, Italy and Spain. The prospective study material was composed of cDNA or gDNA derived from T cells, B-cell-depleted T cells, or PBMCs. Deeply sampled blood TCRbeta repertoires from subjects exposed to, actively infected with, or recovered from COVID-19 were included in the dataset. The repertoires were released in a freely available public database intended as a resource for research on the immune response to SARS-CoV-2. Samples were obtained from the ongoing ImmuneRACE study (first 160 participants) and from approximately 1,200 subjects provided by 6 global collaborators. The sample metadata nearly always contained a de-identified subject ID, COVID-19 status, age in years and sex. HLA class I and class II types, where available, came from metadata supplied by the sample provider rather than from assay-based typing. Beyond this particular receptor, the publication reports: Clinical and demographic metadata were provided uncurated, with the amount varying by source and participant.

One collaborating source in Seattle enrolled patients while the patients were actively infected and followed the patients over time throughout the course of disease. Each collaborating institution followed its own protocols to collect whole blood in K2EDTA tubes. Collaborator samples were shipped for TCRbeta analysis as frozen whole blood, isolated PBMCs, or DNA extracted from either sample type. Points on this clone: Its antigen is still unknown. No qualities accompany the bases; no much larger clone lies one base away.

TCRbeta CDR3 regions were amplified from genomic DNA using the immunoSEQ Assay, a bias-controlled multiplex PCR. Regarding the original processing steps: The number of nucleated cells in each sample was estimated by amplification of reference gene primers within the assay. To quantify the absolute abundance of each unique TCRbeta CDR3 rearrangement, sequence reads were collapsed and filtered. For each sample, productive Simpson clonality was calculated by taking the square root of Simpson's diversity index across productive rearrangements. TCRdb carries this immuneACCESS record with in-frame sequences only. Its versions omit some clonotypes, under half of them owing to an unresolved V gene in the studies checked, with the rest unexplained. For V, J and clone size, that table is used; D and trimming come from the DNA. This sample gives under 400,000 clones in total; over 75% of them show up just once. Together, the top ten hold roughly 10% of the sample.

According to the germline V gene, CDR1 reads SGHTA and CDR2 reads FQGNSA. There are 19 amino acids in the CDR3, from cysteine to phenylalanine inclusive. The retained sequence is limited to the CDR3, 57 bases, with the frame set at the first base. Clipping removes 5 bases from V and 0 bases from J, with 15 as the unmatched junction base count. Sequenced sample: peripheral blood. The clonotype originates from a woman aged 25 to 39 with COVID-19, enrolled during active disease. The rearrangement joined TRBV7-2 to TRBJ2-3; TRBD1 agrees with 9 junctional bases. The sequence in DNA is TGTGCCAGCAGCCTTATCCCGGGACAGGGCGATCTTAGCACAGATACGCAGTATTTT. Translated, this is CASSLIPGQGDLSTDTQYF.